This TCR beta chain is from a study of T cells in Graves' hyperthyroidism and ophthalmopathy. Germline loops: CDR1 MNHEY, CDR2 SMNVEV (reference sequence). The V and J ends lost 4 bases and 8 bases respectively, with 18 bases between them. The CDR3 totals 15 residues. This clonotype was counted at least ten times. Template material for amplifying TCR beta CDR3 regions consisted of RNA transcripts. The TCR CDR3 first-round RT-PCR relied on the HTBI primer set. TCRdb re-called the multiplex PCR reads through MiXCR, storing one row per CDR3 protein. The sample yields about 200,000 distinct CDR3 sequences, about a sixth seen once.

The sample consisted of blood. The rearrangement uses TRBV27 and TRBJ2-1; D possibly corresponds to TRBD2 (6 bases). This clonotype was obtained from a woman aged 50 to 60 with Graves' hyperthyroidism. The CDR3 here is CASSSQEGLLHEQFF. CDR3 coding DNA: TGTGCCAGCAGTTCTCAGGAGGGCCTTCTGCATGAGCAGTTCTTC.